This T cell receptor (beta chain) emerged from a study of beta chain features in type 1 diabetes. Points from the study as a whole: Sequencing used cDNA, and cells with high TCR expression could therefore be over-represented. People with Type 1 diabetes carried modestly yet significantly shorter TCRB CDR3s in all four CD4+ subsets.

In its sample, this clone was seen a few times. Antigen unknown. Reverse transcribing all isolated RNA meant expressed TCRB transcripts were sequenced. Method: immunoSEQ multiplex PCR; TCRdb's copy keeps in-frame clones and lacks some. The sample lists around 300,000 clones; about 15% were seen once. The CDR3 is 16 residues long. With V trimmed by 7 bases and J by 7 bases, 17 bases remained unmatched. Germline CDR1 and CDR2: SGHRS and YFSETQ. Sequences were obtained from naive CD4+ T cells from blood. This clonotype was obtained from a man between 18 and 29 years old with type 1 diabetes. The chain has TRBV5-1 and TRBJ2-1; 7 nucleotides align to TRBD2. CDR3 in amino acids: CASQDWREPGGNEQFF. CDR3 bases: TGCGCCAGCCAGGACTGGCGGGAGCCTGGGGGTAATGAGCAGTTCTTC.